This T cell receptor beta chain was recovered during a study of blood T cell repertoires in COVID-19. Looked up from germline, CDR1 is KGHSH and CDR2 is LQKENI. The CDR3 runs to 15 residues. V shed 2 bases and J 11 bases; nucleotides not matched to a gene: 5. Here immunoSEQ multiplex PCR was the method, and the copy in TCRdb shows in-frame clones only, minus some. The table records fewer than 300,000 clones, 65% to 85% of them present only once. Sequencing was performed on peripheral blood. This receptor was obtained from an older person with COVID-19, enrolled during active disease. V is TRBV18 and J is TRBJ1-6; 11 bases match TRBD1. CDR3 nucleotide sequence: TGTGCCAGCTCACCAAGGGACAGGGGGACGACACCCCTCCACTTT. Translated, it gives CASSPRDRGTTPLHF.